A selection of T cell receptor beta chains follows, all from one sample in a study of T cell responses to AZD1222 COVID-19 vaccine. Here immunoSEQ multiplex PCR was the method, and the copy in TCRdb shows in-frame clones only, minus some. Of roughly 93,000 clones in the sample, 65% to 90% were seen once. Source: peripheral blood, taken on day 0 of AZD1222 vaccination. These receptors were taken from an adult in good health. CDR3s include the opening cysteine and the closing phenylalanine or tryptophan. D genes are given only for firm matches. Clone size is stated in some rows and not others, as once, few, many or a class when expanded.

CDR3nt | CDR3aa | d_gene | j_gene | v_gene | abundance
TGTGCCAGCAGCCCATCCCAGGGGGCGTGGTACGAGCAGTACTTC | CASSPSQGAWYEQYF | TRBD1 | TRBJ2-7 | TRBV7-2 | NA
TGTGCCACCAGTGACTCGGACAGGAACCAAAATCAGCCCCAGCATTTT | CATSDSDRNQNQPQHF | TRBD1 | TRBJ1-5 | TRBV24-1 | NA
TGTGCCAGCAGCTCCCCGAGGGGGCTTCGTGGCTACACCTTC | CASSSPRGLRGYTF | TRBD1 | TRBJ1-2 | TRBV7-9 | NA
TGTGCCAGCAGCTTGGCAGGTCTAGCGGGAGCCAGCACCGGGGAGCTGTTTTTT | CASSLAGLAGASTGELFF | TRBD2 | TRBJ2-2 | TRBV5-5 | NA
TGTGCCAGCTCACTCCGGGACAGGGAAAAACTGTTTTTT | CASSLRDREKLFF | TRBD1 | TRBJ1-4 | TRBV18 | NA
TGTGCCAGCAGCTTAAGCAGAGTCGGAGAAAAACTGTTTTTT | CASSLSRVGEKLFF | NA | TRBJ1-4 | TRBV7-2 | NA
TGTGCCTGGAGTGTTGGCAGGGTCGACGAGCAGTACTTC | CAWSVGRVDEQYF | NA | TRBJ2-7 | TRBV30 | NA
TGTGCCAGCAGTTTAAATCACCCCGGGAGGGTCGGAGATACGCAGTATTTT | CASSLNHPGRVGDTQYF | TRBD2 | TRBJ2-3 | TRBV27 | NA
TGTGCCAGCAAAGATACGAGGCCTCTGCCCCGGTTTGCGAACACCGGGGAGCTGTTTTTT | CASKDTRPLPRFANTGELFF | NA | TRBJ2-2 | TRBV2 | NA
TGTGCCAGCAGCTTAAGCGGGTCCTATGGCTACACCTTC | CASSLSGSYGYTF | NA | TRBJ1-2 | TRBV7-3 | few
TGTGCCAGCAGAGGGGACTCTGGGGCCAACGTCCTGACTTTC | CASRGDSGANVLTF | NA | TRBJ2-6 | TRBV25-1 | NA
TGTGCCAGCACCTCACCCGTAGGGGACAATGAGCAGTTCTTC | CASTSPVGDNEQFF | NA | TRBJ2-1 | TRBV6-5 | NA
TGCAGCGTTGGGACTACTAGCGGGAGAGTAGTCGGCGAGCAGTACTTC | CSVGTTSGRVVGEQYF | TRBD2 | TRBJ2-7 | TRBV29-1 | once
TGTGCCAGTAGTATAGAGGGGGCTGATTCACCCCTCCACTTT | CASSIEGADSPLHF | NA | TRBJ1-6 | TRBV19 | NA
TGTGCCAGCAGCGAGGGTCTACCTGAAGCTTTCTTT | CASSEGLPEAFF | NA | TRBJ1-1 | TRBV6-5 | NA
TGTGCCAGCAGTTACGGTCTATCAAATGAGCAGTTCTTC | CASSYGLSNEQFF | NA | TRBJ2-1 | TRBV6-5 | NA
TGTGCCAGCAGCTTTGGACAGGGGATCTCCGGGGAGCTGTTTTTT | CASSFGQGISGELFF | TRBD1 | TRBJ2-2 | TRBV5-4 | NA
TGTGCCAGTAGTAGCCGGACAGGGGGGGCCACTGAAGCTTTCTTT | CASSSRTGGATEAFF | TRBD1 | TRBJ1-1 | TRBV19 | NA
TGTGCCAGCAGCCAAAGGGACCTCGAGCAGTACTTC | CASSQRDLEQYF | NA | TRBJ2-7 | TRBV3-1/TRBV3-2 | NA
TGTGCCTGGTCTACGCGGACAGGGGGCGGTAATTCACCCCTCCACTTT | CAWSTRTGGGNSPLHF | TRBD1 | TRBJ1-6 | TRBV30 | NA
TGTGCCAGCACCAGACAGGGGGCCAAGGCTTGGGAGCAGTACTTC | CASTRQGAKAWEQYF | TRBD1 | TRBJ2-7 | TRBV13 | NA
TGTGCCAGCAGCCCCGGGACCGGGGAACAGGCTAATGAAAAACTGTTTTTT | CASSPGTGEQANEKLFF | NA | TRBJ1-4 | TRBV3-1/TRBV3-2 | NA
TGTGCCAGCTTTGAGGGGATCTCTGGGGCCAACGTCCTGACTTTC | CASFEGISGANVLTF | NA | TRBJ2-6 | TRBV6-5 | few
TGCGCCAGCAGCGGCACCGGGACAGGGAACAATGAGCAGTTCTTC | CASSGTGTGNNEQFF | TRBD1 | TRBJ2-1 | TRBV5-1 | many
TGTGCCAGCAGCCAGGGACAGGGACAGCCCCAGCATTTT | CASSQGQGQPQHF | TRBD1 | TRBJ1-5 | TRBV14 | NA
TGTGCCAGCAGTGAAGGGGTGAGGAGCCTTAGAAACTATGGCTACACCTTC | CASSEGVRSLRNYGYTF | NA | TRBJ1-2 | TRBV2 | NA
TGTGCCAGCAGCTCCGACAGGGAATATGGCTACACCTTC | CASSSDREYGYTF | TRBD1 | TRBJ1-2 | TRBV13 | NA
TGTGCCAGATCACCGGCGGGGGATGGGACCGGGGAGCTGTTTTTT | CARSPAGDGTGELFF | TRBD2 | TRBJ2-2 | TRBV19 | NA
TGCAGCGTTGGGGACAGGTACAATGAGCAGTTCTTC | CSVGDRYNEQFF | TRBD1 | TRBJ2-1 | TRBV29-1 | NA
TGCGCCAGCAGCCAAGATCAGGGGGAGCCCTACGAGCAGTACTTC | CASSQDQGEPYEQYF | TRBD1 | TRBJ2-7 | TRBV4-1 | NA
TGTGCCAGCAGTTTCTCGACAGGCTCTGGAAACACCATATATTTT | CASSFSTGSGNTIYF | NA | TRBJ1-3 | TRBV6-5 | NA
TGCGCCAGCAGCTTGGCTAGCGGGGGGCTAGGCGAGCAGTACTTC | CASSLASGGLGEQYF | TRBD2 | TRBJ2-7 | TRBV5-1 | NA
TGCGCCAGCAGTGATGAGCGGGGCCCGTACAATGAGCAGTTCTTC | CASSDERGPYNEQFF | TRBD2 | TRBJ2-1 | TRBV10-2 | NA
TGTGCCAGCAGCTCCGGGACAGGGGAGGATTCACCCCTCCACTTT | CASSSGTGEDSPLHF | TRBD1 | TRBJ1-6 | TRBV5-6 | NA
TGTGCCAGCAGTTACACAAGGGGAACTAATTCACCCCTCCACTTT | CASSYTRGTNSPLHF | NA | TRBJ1-6 | TRBV6-2/TRBV6-3 | NA
TGTGCCAGCAGCGTAGTGACAGGGGCCAACTACTATGGCTACACCTTC | CASSVVTGANYYGYTF | TRBD1 | TRBJ1-2 | TRBV9 | NA
TGTGCCACCAGCCCTAGCGGGGGAGAGACCCAGTACTTC | CATSPSGGETQYF | TRBD2 | TRBJ2-5 | TRBV15 | NA
TGTGCCAGTAGTATAGATAGGGGCAGGGGGTTAGGTCAGCCCCAGCATTTT | CASSIDRGRGLGQPQHF | TRBD1 | TRBJ1-5 | TRBV19 | NA
TGTGCCACCAGCACGCCACAGGGGGCCGGCGGGGAGCTGTTTTTT | CATSTPQGAGGELFF | TRBD1 | TRBJ2-2 | TRBV15 | few
TGTGCCAGCAGCACTTGGACAGTCTATGGCTACACCTTC | CASSTWTVYGYTF | NA | TRBJ1-2 | TRBV5-6 | few
TGTGCCAGCAGCTGGACTAGCGGGGGGAACAATGAGCAGTTCTTC | CASSWTSGGNNEQFF | TRBD2 | TRBJ2-1 | TRBV5-6 | NA
TGTGCCAGCAGTCAACGGGGCCGGACTGAAGCTTTCTTT | CASSQRGRTEAFF | NA | TRBJ1-1 | TRBV7-9 | once
TGTGCCAGTAGTATTGGGGGGCCCGCTGAAGCTTTCTTT | CASSIGGPAEAFF | NA | TRBJ1-1 | TRBV19 | NA
TGTGCCGGCAGTAGCGGGAGCGCAGATACGCAGTATTTT | CAGSSGSADTQYF | TRBD2 | TRBJ2-3 | TRBV2 | NA
TGTGCCAGCAGGTGGAGAACTAATGAAAAACTGTTTTTT | CASRWRTNEKLFF | NA | TRBJ1-4 | TRBV2 | NA
TGTGCCAGCAGCTTATACGGCGGCATCGACAATCAGCCCCAGCATTTT | CASSLYGGIDNQPQHF | NA | TRBJ1-5 | TRBV7-9 | once
TGTGCTAGTGGTATGGGGGTAGGTAGCAATCAGCCCCAGCATTTT | CASGMGVGSNQPQHF | NA | TRBJ1-5 | TRBV12-5 | NA
TGCGCCAGCAGCCAAGTAGGCGGCCAAGTAGATGGCTACACCTTC | CASSQVGGQVDGYTF | NA | TRBJ1-2 | TRBV4-1 | NA
TGTGCCAGCGCTGGGGACAGGGGGCAGAACACCATATATTTT | CASAGDRGQNTIYF | TRBD1 | TRBJ1-3 | TRBV2 | NA
TGTGCCAGTAGTATAGCCATTCAGCCCCAGCATTTT | CASSIAIQPQHF | NA | TRBJ1-5 | TRBV19 | NA
TGTGCCAGCAGCGTAGATCTAGCCAAAAACATTCAGTACTTC | CASSVDLAKNIQYF | NA | TRBJ2-4 | TRBV9 | few
TGTGCCAGTAGTATAGATATCAGGGGGCGAATCACTGAAGCTTTCTTT | CASSIDIRGRITEAFF | TRBD1 | TRBJ1-1 | TRBV19 | NA
TGTGCCATCAGTGAAGGGGACAGAAATGAAAAACTGTTTTTT | CAISEGDRNEKLFF | TRBD1 | TRBJ1-4 | TRBV10-3 | NA
TGTGCCAGCAGCTTATCCTTAGCGGGAGAATACAATGAGCAGTTCTTC | CASSLSLAGEYNEQFF | TRBD2 | TRBJ2-1 | TRBV7-3 | NA
TGTGCCAGCAGCCGGGCCCCGAACACTGAAGCTTTCTTT | CASSRAPNTEAFF | NA | TRBJ1-1 | TRBV14 | NA
TGTGCCTCTACCGATTGGGGGGGCAATCAGCCCCAGCATTTT | CASTDWGGNQPQHF | NA | TRBJ1-5 | TRBV19 | once
TGTGCCAGCCTGCGAGGGGGCGGAGAGACCCAGTACTTC | CASLRGGGETQYF | TRBD1 | TRBJ2-5 | TRBV10-3 | NA
TGTGCCAGCTCACCAGGGGCGGACACTGAAGCTTTCTTT | CASSPGADTEAFF | NA | TRBJ1-1 | TRBV18 | NA
TGTGCCAGCAGTTTTGAGGGGACGCCCCTCCACTTT | CASSFEGTPLHF | NA | TRBJ1-6 | TRBV12-3/TRBV12-4 | few
TGCGCCAGCAGCCCAAGCGGGGGGTCCTACCAGCAGTACTTC | CASSPSGGSYQQYF | TRBD2 | TRBJ2-7 | TRBV5-1 | NA